One and the same sample provided the 19 T cell receptor beta chains below, sequenced in a study of blood T cell repertoires in COVID-19. Using immunoSEQ multiplex PCR, the repertoire was profiled, and TCRdb retains in-frame clones only, with some absent. The sample holds roughly 200,000 clones, 80% to 95% seen once. Sequencing used peripheral blood. These receptors were collected from a man over 45 with acute or convalescent COVID-19.

The genes are TRBV6-5 and TRBJ2-7; TRBD1 matches at 8 bases. The trim removed 4 bases at V and 2 bases at J, leaving 7 bases unmatched. The CDR3 totals 15 residues. The germline V gene has CDR1 MNHEY and CDR2 SVGAGI. CDR3 sequence reads: CASSSGQGLPYEQYF. In DNA, the CDR3 is TGTGCCAGCAGTTCCGGACAGGGCCTCCCCTACGAGCAGTACTTC.

The table lists this clone with a count of one. The J gene is TRBJ2-7, the V gene TRBV18, with D possibly being TRBD1 (6 bases). Germline CDR1 KGHSH, CDR2 LQKENI. Trimming took 2 bases from V and 2 from J, leaving 19 bases between them. This CDR3 has 17 amino acids. This CDR3 is CASSPNQGQQAPYEQYV. CDR3 nucleotide sequence: TGTGCCAGCTCACCAAACCAGGGGCAGCAAGCGCCCTACGAGCAGTACGTC.

The chain uses TRBV10-3 and TRBJ1-2; D unclear. The V end was cut by 0 bases, the J end by 6 bases, with 17 bases between. The CDR3 loop spans 16 amino acids. Germline CDR1 reads ENHRY; CDR2 reads SYGVKD. CDR3 nucleotides: TGTGCCATCAGTGAGTCGACGGGGAGGAATAGGAATGGCTACACCTTC. It yields the protein CAISESTGRNRNGYTF.

The rearrangement joins TRBV28 to TRBJ2-1, with 8 bases fitting TRBD1. The germline V gene encodes CDR1 MDHEN and CDR2 SYDVKM. The CDR3 sequence is 15 residues long. Trimming at V came to 5 bases and at J to 4 bases, leaving 7 bases not matched to a gene. The CDR3 sequence: CASSVDRAGYNEQFF. The DNA for the CDR3 is TGTGCCAGCAGTGTGGACAGGGCGGGATACAATGAGCAGTTCTTC.

DNA for the CDR3: TGTGCCAGCAGCGTAGGGGTAGCGGGAGGTTCTGTTTACGAGCAGTACTTC. It codes for CASSVGVAGGSVYEQYF. The chain is built from TRBV9 and TRBJ2-7; 10 bases are shared with TRBD2. This CDR3 has 17 residues. CDR1 is SGDLS and CDR2 is YYNGEE in the germline V gene. The J segment lost 4 bases and the V segment lost 0 bases, leaving 10 bases of the junction unmatched.

The chain's CDR3 is CASSYGRGTEAFF. The CDR3 bases are TGTGCCAGCAGTTATGGGAGGGGCACTGAAGCTTTCTTT. V usage is TRBV6-5 and J usage is TRBJ1-1; D is perhaps TRBD1 (5 bases). This CDR3 region has 13 residues. Trimming stripped 3 bases from V and 4 bases from J, with 9 bases between. CDR1 and CDR2 (germline): MNHEY, SVGAGI.

J is TRBJ2-7 and V is TRBV7-8; possibly TRBD2 for D (5 bases). The V gene lost 5 bases and the J gene lost 1 base, with 18 bases spanning the gap. Germline CDR1 is SGHVS and CDR2 is FQNEAQ. The CDR3 covers 16 residues. The CDR3, as DNA: TGTGCCAGCAGCCCTCACGGGGTAGCGAATTCCTACGAGCAGTACTTC. It specifies CASSPHGVANSYEQYF.

This rearrangement joins TRBV29-1 to TRBJ2-7, with 13 bases aligning to TRBD2. The CDR3 loop spans 22 amino acids. CDR1 and CDR2 from the germline V gene are SQVTM and ANQGSEA. J lost 2 bases, V lost 0 bases, and 22 bases had no gene match. The CDR3 region has the DNA TGCAGCGTTGAAGAGACGCGGGGTAGAGGACCGGGACTAGCGGGACATACCTACGAGCAGTACTTC. It is translated as CSVEETRGRGPGLAGHTYEQYF.

This clone came up once. V usage is TRBV10-3 and J usage is TRBJ2-5; 15 nucleotides match TRBD2. V shed 2 bases and J 1 base; nucleotides not matched to a gene: 5. This CDR3 comprises 18 residues. Per germline, CDR1 ENHRY and CDR2 SYGVKD. CDR3 bases: TGTGCCATCAGTGAGAGGTGGACTAGCGGGGGGGGCCAAGAGACCCAGTACTTC. Amino acid sequence: CAISERWTSGGGQETQYF.

The rearrangement links TRBV7-9 to TRBJ1-3; D is unresolved. Trimming took 0 bases from V and 0 from J, leaving 3 bases between them. CDR3 length: 14 residues. The V gene's germline CDR1 is SEHNR and CDR2 FQNEAQ (reference sequence). CDR3 protein: CASSLAGSGNTIYF. In DNA form, the CDR3 reads TGTGCCAGCAGCTTAGCCGGCTCTGGAAACACCATATATTTT. Supplemented by reference TRBV7-9 and TRBJ1-3, the full variable domain reads DTGVSQNPRHKITKRGQNVTFRCDPISEHNRLYWYRQTLGQGPEFLTYFQNEAQLEKSRLLSDRFSAERPKGSFSTLEIQRTEQGDSAMYLCASSLAGSGNTIYFGEGSWLTVV.

This clone has a single count. The chain uses TRBV7-9 and TRBJ2-5; tentative D call: TRBD1 (5 bases). From germline, CDR1 is SEHNR and CDR2 FQNEAQ (reference sequence). Trimming cost V 11 bases and J 5 bases, with 15 bases left between them. The CDR3 runs 12 residues. The CDR3 loop is CASRGDGETQYF. As DNA, the CDR3 is TGTGCCTCTAGGGGTGATGGGGAGACCCAGTACTTC. Full variable domain (rest looked up from reference TRBV7-9 and TRBJ2-5): DTGVSQNPRHKITKRGQNVTFRCDPISEHNRLYWYRQTLGQGPEFLTYFQNEAQLEKSRLLSDRFSAERPKGSFSTLEIQRTEQGDSAMYLCASRGDGETQYFGPGTRLLVL.

The chain couples TRBV27 to TRBJ2-7; TRBD2 matches 10 bases. CDR3 length: 15 amino acids. The germline CDR1 and CDR2 sequences are MNHEY and SMNVEV (reference sequence). J gave up 0 bases and V 6 bases, and 5 bases lay outside the gene matches. The CDR3 protein is CASSLASGGSYEQYF. DNA for the CDR3: TGTGCCAGCAGCCTAGCTAGCGGGGGCTCCTACGAGCAGTACTTC.

This clone has more than one count but fewer than ten. The chain links TRBV7-9 to TRBJ1-3, with 11 nucleotides matching TRBD1. Germline V gene lookup returns CDR1 SEHNR and CDR2 FQNEAQ (reference sequence). V was clipped by 11 bases and J by 0 bases; unmatched bases: 6. The CDR3 runs 15 residues. The CDR3 region has the DNA TGTGCCTTAGGACAGGGGGCTGACTCTGGAAACACCATATATTTT. It is translated as CALGQGADSGNTIYF.

The chain combines TRBV12-3 or TRBV12-4 with TRBJ1-5; D possibly corresponds to TRBD1 (6 bases). The CDR3 is made up of 13 amino acids. Trimming shortened V by 3 bases and J by 9 bases, and 12 bases separated the two germline ends. The chain's CDR3 is CASSLGGRGPQHF. The DNA of the CDR3 is TGTGCCAGCAGTTTGGGGGGGCGAGGGCCCCAGCATTTT.

The J gene is TRBJ1-5, the V gene TRBV6-6; possible D gene TRBD1, 5 bases. V dropped 7 bases and J dropped 6 bases, with 13 bases sitting between them. Germline-derived CDR1 and CDR2 are MNHNY and SVGAGI (reference sequence). The CDR3 consists of 13 residues. The CDR3 bases are TGTGCCAGCACGCGGGAGGGGTTTCAGCCCCAGCATTTT. Protein product: CASTREGFQPQHF.

This chain uses TRBV28 with TRBJ2-7, with 7 bases matching TRBD1. V was pared by 5 bases and J by 6 bases, with 4 bases of the junction left unmatched. This CDR3 spans 12 amino acids. The germline V gene encodes CDR1 MDHEN and CDR2 SYDVKM. CDR3 in DNA: TGTGCCAGCAGTCGACAGGGTTTCGAGCAGTACTTC. This sequence encodes CASSRQGFEQYF.

The chain has TRBV28 and TRBJ1-5, with D tentatively TRBD1 (5 bases). The CDR3 extends over 14 amino acids. Trimming removed 5 bases at V and 11 bases at J, with 19 bases between. CDR1 and CDR2 from the germline V gene are MDHEN and SYDVKM. The CDR3 is CASSPGQVKVAQHF. The CDR3 DNA follows: TGTGCCAGCAGTCCAGGGCAAGTTAAGGTCGCCCAGCATTTT.

The gene calls are TRBV6-2 or TRBV6-3 and TRBJ2-5; the match to TRBD2 covers 10 bases. V lost 4 bases to trimming and J lost 6 bases; unmatched junction nucleotides: 8. The germline V gene encodes CDR1 MNHEY and CDR2 SVGEGT. The CDR3 extends over 15 amino acids. The CDR3 nucleotides are TGTGCCAGCAGTTCCGCTGCAGCGGGGGGGAAGACCCAGTACTTC. Translation gives CASSSAAAGGKTQYF.

This chain links TRBV28 with TRBJ2-1; D possibly corresponds to TRBD2 (5 bases). Germline CDR1 and CDR2: MDHEN and SYDVKM. Trimming removed 3 bases at V and 8 bases at J, with 14 bases between. The length of the CDR3 is 14 residues. CDR3 protein: CASSFTWTDHEQFF. Written as DNA, the CDR3 is TGTGCCAGCAGTTTCACCTGGACTGATCATGAGCAGTTCTTC.